This entry concerns a single T cell receptor beta chain. What it recognizes is unknown. The PCR employed 60 Vbeta primers together with 13 Jbeta primers. The table came from immunoSEQ multiplex PCR; TCRdb's copy has only in-frame clones and leaves some out. The table includes around 71,000 clones, roughly 64% detected once. The data were taken from a study of cytomegalovirus exposure and HLA in healthy donors. Looking at the study overall: From donors who were HLA-typed, an early data release held approximately 84 million unique TCRs. Study-level findings and limits: Prior analysis indicated that the majority of TCR beta V segments exhibited productivity approximately 87% or approximately 30% of the time. With later analysis, a missense DCLRE1C variant became linked to TCR beta V- and J-gene trimming.

Nominally healthy donors provided the samples, though records likely missed some immune exposures. The CDR3 loop spans 16 amino acids. From germline, CDR1 is KGHSH and CDR2 LQKENI. The trim removed 5 bases at V and 4 bases at J, leaving 7 bases unmatched. The TCR sequence derives from a man between 25 and 39 years old in good health and CMV-seropositive. J is TRBJ2-1 and V is TRBV18, with TRBD1 matching 11 bases. Source material: PBMCs. As DNA, the CDR3 is TGTGCCAGCTCAAAAACCGGGACAGGGGGTTACAATGAGCAGTTCTTC. Protein sequence: CASSKTGTGGYNEQFF.